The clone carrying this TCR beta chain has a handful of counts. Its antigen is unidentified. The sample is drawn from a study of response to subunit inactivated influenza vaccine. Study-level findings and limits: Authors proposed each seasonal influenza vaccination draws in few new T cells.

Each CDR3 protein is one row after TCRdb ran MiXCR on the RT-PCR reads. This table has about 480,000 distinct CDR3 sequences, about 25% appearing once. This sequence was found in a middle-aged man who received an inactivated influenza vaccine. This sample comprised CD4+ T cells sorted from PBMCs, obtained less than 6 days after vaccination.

The CDR3 DNA is TGCAGTGCTTTGCGGTCCAACTATGGCTACACCTTC. Its protein product is CSALRSNYGYTF. This sequence joins TRBV20-1 and TRBJ1-2; D remains unclear. V lost 5 bases, J lost 2 bases, and 9 bases lay in between. Germline V gene sequence: CDR1 DFQATT, CDR2 SNEGSKA (reference sequence). CDR3 length: 12 residues.